The 12 T cell receptor beta chains below all came from one sample that was sequenced in a study of blood T cell dynamics during melanoma immunotherapy. Only in-frame clones appear in the TCRdb table, and some are missing; sequencing was by immunoSEQ multiplex PCR. The sample holds 9,000 to 13,000 clones, 75% to 85% seen once. Time point indicated: week 3, after first cycle of checkpoint inhibitor. The sequences come from blood, collected from a patient treated with checkpoint blockade. All receptors derive from a human donor with melanoma.

This clone was picked up one time. The chain links TRBV19 to TRBJ2-7; D might be TRBD2 (5 bases). Germline assignment: CDR1 LNHDA and CDR2 SQIVND (reference sequence). CDR3 length equals 15 residues. Trimming shortened V by 2 bases and J by 0 bases, and 11 bases separated the two germline ends. CDR3 amino acids: CASSIKWGASYEQYF. The CDR3 DNA is TGTGCCAGTAGTATAAAGTGGGGAGCCTCCTACGAGCAGTACTTC. Variable domain in full (rest from reference TRBV19 and TRBJ2-7): DGGITQSPKYLFRKEGQNVTLSCEQNLNHDAMYWYRQDPGQGLRLIYYSQIVNDFQKGDIAEGYSVSREKKESFPLTVTSAQKNPTAFYLCASSIKWGASYEQYFGPGTRLTVT.

The genes are TRBV7-2 and TRBJ1-5; TRBD1 might be the D (5 bases). The CDR3 totals 12 residues. Trimming cost V 1 base and J 12 bases, with 10 bases left between them. Germline CDR1 SGHTA, CDR2 FQGNSA. In DNA form, the CDR3 reads TGTGCCAGCAGCTTAGAGGGGCCTCTCCAGCATTTT. This codes for CASSLEGPLQHF. The full variable domain, its missing parts supplied by reference TRBV7-2 and TRBJ1-5, is GAGVSQSPSNKVTEKGKDVELRCDPISGHTALYWYRQSLGQGLEFLIYFQGNSAPDKSGLPSDRFSAERTGGSVSTLTIQRTQQEDSAVYLCASSLEGPLQHFGDGTRLSIL.

The chain recombines TRBV18 with TRBJ1-3; D is perhaps TRBD1 (5 bases). The CDR3 has 17 amino acids. Trimming cost V 0 bases and J 3 bases, with 15 bases left between them. Germline V lookup: CDR1 KGHSH, CDR2 LQKENI. In nucleotides, the CDR3 is TGTGCCAGCTCACCACCTTCTGGGGGACCTAGTGGAAACACCATATATTTT. Translating it yields CASSPPSGGPSGNTIYF.

This chain connects TRBV5-1 to TRBJ1-4; D is undetermined. Trimming stripped 0 bases from V and 6 bases from J, with 12 bases between. The germline CDR1 and CDR2 sequences are SGHRS and YFSETQ. The CDR3 extends over 15 amino acids. CDR3: CASSLAATAYEKLFF. CDR3 sequence (DNA): TGCGCCAGCAGCTTGGCCGCTACAGCTTATGAAAAACTGTTTTTT. The full variable domain, in which reference TRBV5-1 and TRBJ1-4 provide the parts outside the CDR3, is KAGVTQTPRYLIKTRGQQVTLSCSPISGHRSVSWYQQTPGQGLQFLFEYFSETQRNKGNFPGRFSGRQFSNSRSEMNVSTLELGDSALYLCASSLAATAYEKLFFGSGTQLSVL.

CDR3 sequence (DNA): TGTGCCAGTAGTATAGAGGCGTGGTACAATGAGCAGTTCTTC. Protein product: CASSIEAWYNEQFF. V and J are TRBV19 and TRBJ2-1; no reliable D call. V was shortened by 0 bases and J by 4 bases, with 7 bases between the two germline ends. Germline lookup yields CDR1 LNHDA and CDR2 SQIVND (reference sequence). The CDR3 totals 14 residues.

This clone has a handful of counts. The chain is built from TRBV4-1 and TRBJ2-5; 7 bases map to TRBD2. Per germline, CDR1 MGHRA and CDR2 YSYEKL. Germline trimming cut 1 base from V and 9 bases from J; bases unmatched to any gene: 8. This CDR3 has 14 residues. The CDR3 is CASSQAERGPPQYF. Here the CDR3 DNA reads TGCGCCAGCAGCCAAGCGGAGCGGGGCCCCCCCCAGTACTTC.

This chain links TRBV11-3 with TRBJ1-1; no definite D call. Trimming removed 0 bases at V and 0 bases at J, with 11 bases between. The germline V gene has CDR1 SGHNT and CDR2 YENEEA. The CDR3 is 16 residues long. The DNA for the CDR3 is TGTGCCAGCAGCTTAGAGGCAGTAAGGATGAACACTGAAGCTTTCTTT. Amino acid sequence: CASSLEAVRMNTEAFF.

The V and J genes are TRBV6-5 and TRBJ1-2; no firm D call. The V and J ends lost 0 bases and 0 bases respectively, with 8 bases between them. This CDR3 spans 15 amino acids. Per the germline V gene, CDR1 is MNHEY and CDR2 is SVGAGI. CDR3 sequence reads: CASSYSQATNYGYTF. CDR3 DNA sequence: TGTGCCAGCAGTTACTCTCAAGCTACTAACTATGGCTACACCTTC.

V gene TRBV7-2 combines with J gene TRBJ2-5; 8 bases line up with TRBD2. Germline CDR1 reads SGHTA; CDR2 reads FQGNSA. The CDR3 runs to 15 residues. V lost 1 base and J lost 3; bases outside the gene matches: 4. CDR3 amino acids: CASSLDGGRKETQYF. The CDR3 nucleotides read TGTGCCAGCAGCTTAGATGGCGGGAGGAAAGAGACCCAGTACTTC.

In its sample, this clone was seen a few times. The chain has TRBV18 and TRBJ1-2, with D perhaps matching TRBD1 (5 bases). V was shortened by 2 bases and J by 5 bases, with 9 bases between the two germline ends. The CDR3 spans 13 residues. Per the germline V gene, CDR1 is KGHSH and CDR2 is LQKENI. In DNA form, the CDR3 reads TGTGCCAGCTCACCAGGCCAGGGTTATGGCTACACCTTC. This codes for CASSPGQGYGYTF. Drawing the rest from reference TRBV18 and TRBJ1-2, the complete variable domain is NAGVMQNPRHLVRRRGQEARLRCSPMKGHSHVYWYRQLPEEGLKFMVYLQKENIIDESGMPKERFSAEFPKEGPSILRIQQVVRGDSAAYFCASSPGQGYGYTFGSGTRLTVV.

The chain uses TRBV6-6 and TRBJ1-5; D is unclear. This CDR3 has 13 residues. From germline, CDR1 is MNHNY and CDR2 SVGAGI (reference sequence). Trimming shortened V by 2 bases and J by 3 bases, and 5 bases separated the two germline ends. The CDR3 sequence is CASSYTSNQPQHF. The CDR3 DNA sequence: TGTGCCAGCAGTTACACCTCCAATCAGCCCCAGCATTTT.

This clone is a singleton in its sample. This chain uses TRBV19 with TRBJ1-1, with TRBD1 matching over 7 bases. Trimming cost V 6 bases and J 3 bases; bases outside gene matches: 13. Germline lookup yields CDR1 LNHDA and CDR2 SQIVND (reference sequence). The length of the CDR3 is 16 residues. CDR3 coding DNA: TGTGCCAGTAGCGGAATGACAGGGCAATTTGACACTGAAGCTTTCTTT. It encodes CASSGMTGQFDTEAFF. Using reference TRBV19 and TRBJ1-1 for the parts outside the CDR3, the full variable domain is DGGITQSPKYLFRKEGQNVTLSCEQNLNHDAMYWYRQDPGQGLRLIYYSQIVNDFQKGDIAEGYSVSREKKESFPLTVTSAQKNPTAFYLCASSGMTGQFDTEAFFGQGTRLTVV.